This T cell receptor beta chain was identified in a study of T cell responses to AZD1222 COVID-19 vaccine (dated by TCRdb to 2020 to 2023). The study in broad terms: Because spike-specific TCR depth and breadth did not differ between the two schedules, AZD1222 recipients who got a second dose at roughly 4 weeks were pooled with those who got a second dose at roughly 12 weeks. Trial participants were enrolled by age into 18-55, 56-69 and 70-plus year subgroups, with 148, 28 and 57 TCR-sequenced participants respectively. A total of 233 trial participants underwent TCR sequencing, of whom around 200 received two doses of AZD1222 and roughly 25 received two doses of the MenACWY control vaccine. The paper's findings and limits, for the study overall: Because no day 14 peak-response samples were available, repertoires were characterized only after the peak T cell response. After two AZD1222 doses, both the breadth and the depth of spike-specific TCRs were significantly higher than at day 0 and than in MenACWY recipients. Reportedly, close to half of the unique spike-specific TCRs recognized epitopes lying outside the regions that are mutated in the B.1.351 and B.1.1.7 variants. The whole spike protein was spanned by vaccine-associated CD4 TCRs, and dominant responses were seen in regions 160-218 and 743-854. The 56-69-year group was small, and its depth increase did not reach significance, likely because of low power. Conclusions about previously exposed vaccinees are limited, since just a handful of AZD1222 recipients were seropositive for SARS-CoV-2 at baseline. Participants were mostly white British, with more females than males. The authors suggested clonal diversity may have been underestimated.

In the case of this clone: Its antigen is still unknown. Base quality data are lacking; no much larger clone is found one base away.

The CDR3 regions of human TCRbeta chains were analyzed by immunosequencing. As for how the authors treated the data: Repertoire TCRs were matched against a reference library of SARS-CoV-2-specific TCRs generated with the MIRA antigen-specificity platform. Breadth meant the fraction of unique TCRs that were SARS-CoV-2-associated, whereas depth meant the fraction of total T cells that were SARS-CoV-2-associated. Using the MIRA data, each spike-specific TCR was assigned both to the spike region to which the TCR was reactive and to a CD4 or CD8 class. Log10-transformed breadth and depth values were compared by one-way ANOVA with Sidak's multiple comparisons tests. Entries here come from immuneACCESS through TCRdb and include only in-frame sequences with V and J called. Some clones fail to appear in such tables; in the studies checked, an unresolved V gene covers under half of the shortfall, and the cause of the remainder is unknown. D and trimming come from the DNA, and the V and J calls and clone size come from that table. This sample gives about 120,000 clones in total; about 91% of them show up just once. The ten most abundant clones make up about 8.8% of the sample.

CDR1 and CDR2 (MNHEY, SVGAGI) derive from the germline V gene. Reading from cysteine to phenylalanine, the CDR3 counts 15 amino acids. The sequence is cut down to CDR3 DNA, 45 bases in frame from base 1. V drops 6 bases and J drops 4 bases, leaving 18 bases in between. Sample time point, as interpreted from the label and publication: baseline before first vaccination. Vaccinee samples were obtained from the UK trials COV001 and COV002, which included a single-blind randomized controlled phase 2/3 trial of AZD1222 (ChAdOx1 nCoV-19) in healthy adults. For TCRbeta chain sequencing, PBMC samples were collected from trial participants at day 0 and at day 28 after the second dose.

Source: peripheral blood, taken on day 0 of AZD1222 vaccination. The sequence came from an adult in good health. This chain is built from TRBV6-5 and TRBJ1-2; the D gene is perhaps TRBD1, from 5 matching bases. The CDR3 protein: CASRPTGGSGYGYTF. Read as DNA, the sequence is TGTGCCAGCAGACCTACGGGGGGGTCGGGCTATGGCTACACCTTC.